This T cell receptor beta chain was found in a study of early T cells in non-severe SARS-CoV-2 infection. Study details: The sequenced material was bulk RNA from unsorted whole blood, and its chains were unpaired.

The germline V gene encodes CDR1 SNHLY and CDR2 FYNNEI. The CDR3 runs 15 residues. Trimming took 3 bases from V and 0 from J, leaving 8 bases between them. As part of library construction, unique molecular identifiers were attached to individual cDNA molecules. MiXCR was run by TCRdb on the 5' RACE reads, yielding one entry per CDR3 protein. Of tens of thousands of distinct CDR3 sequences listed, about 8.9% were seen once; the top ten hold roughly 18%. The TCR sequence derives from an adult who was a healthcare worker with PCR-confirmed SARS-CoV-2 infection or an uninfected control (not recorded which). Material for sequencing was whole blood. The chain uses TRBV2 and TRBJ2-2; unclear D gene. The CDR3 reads CASSDLQPNTGELFF. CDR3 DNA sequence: TGTGCCAGCAGTGATTTACAGCCGAACACCGGGGAGCTGTTTTTT.